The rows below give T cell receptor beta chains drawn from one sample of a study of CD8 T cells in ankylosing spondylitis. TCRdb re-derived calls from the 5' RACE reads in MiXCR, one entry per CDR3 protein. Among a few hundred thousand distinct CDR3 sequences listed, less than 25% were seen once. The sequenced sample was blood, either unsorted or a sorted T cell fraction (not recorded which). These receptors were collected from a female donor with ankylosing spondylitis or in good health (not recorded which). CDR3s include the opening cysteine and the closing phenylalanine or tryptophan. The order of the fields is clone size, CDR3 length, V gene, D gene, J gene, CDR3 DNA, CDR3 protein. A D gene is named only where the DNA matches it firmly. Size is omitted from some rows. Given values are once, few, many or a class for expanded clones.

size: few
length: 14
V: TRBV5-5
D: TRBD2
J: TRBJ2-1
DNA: TGTGCCAGCCTCCCCCTAGCGGGCTTCAATGAGCAGTTCTTC
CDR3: CASLPLAGFNEQFF

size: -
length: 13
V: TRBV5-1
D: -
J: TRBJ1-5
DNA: TGCGCCAGCAGCTTGGAGAGGGGAGAGCCCCAGCATTTT
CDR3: CASSLERGEPQHF

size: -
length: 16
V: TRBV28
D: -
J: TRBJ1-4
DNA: TGTGCCAGCAGTCTCCGGGACGGATTTACCTATGAAAAACTGTTTTTT
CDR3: CASSLRDGFTYEKLFF

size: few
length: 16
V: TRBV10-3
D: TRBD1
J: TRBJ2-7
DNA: TGTGCCATCAGTGAGTCGGGAGCAGGGGGCGAAAACGAGCAGTACTTC
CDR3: CAISESGAGGENEQYF

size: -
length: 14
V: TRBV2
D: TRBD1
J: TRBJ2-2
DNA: TGTGCCACCCAGGGGGCAATGAACACCGGGGAGCTGTTTTTT
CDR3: CATQGAMNTGELFF

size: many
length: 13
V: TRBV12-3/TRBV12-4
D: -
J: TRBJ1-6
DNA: TGTGCCAGCAGTTTAGCGGGCCGGTCACCCCTCCACTTT
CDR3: CASSLAGRSPLHF

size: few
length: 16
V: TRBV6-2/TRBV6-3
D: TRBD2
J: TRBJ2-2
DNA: TGTGCCAGCAGTTCCGGGACTAGCGGGAGAAGCGGGGAGCTGTTTTTT
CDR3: CASSSGTSGRSGELFF

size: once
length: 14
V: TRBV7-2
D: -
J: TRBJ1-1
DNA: TGTGCCACCTTATTACAGGGTCAGGGAACTGAAGCTTTCTTT
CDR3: CATLLQGQGTEAFF

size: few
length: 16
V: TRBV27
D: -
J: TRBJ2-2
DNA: TGTGCCAGCAGCTCCCCGGGCAGGGGAGGAACCGGGGAGCTGTTTTTT
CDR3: CASSSPGRGGTGELFF

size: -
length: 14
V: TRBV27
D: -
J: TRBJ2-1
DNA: TGTGCCAGCAGTTCAAGGGGGGTTTACAATGAGCAGTTCTTC
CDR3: CASSSRGVYNEQFF

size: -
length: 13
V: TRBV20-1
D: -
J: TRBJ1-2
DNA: TGCAGTGCTGCCGAAGGACGGTCCTGGGGCTACACCTTC
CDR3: CSAAEGRSWGYTF

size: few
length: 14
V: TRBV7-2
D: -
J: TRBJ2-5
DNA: TGTGCCAGCAGCTTAAGGTGGTCGCAAGAGACCCAGTACTTC
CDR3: CASSLRWSQETQYF

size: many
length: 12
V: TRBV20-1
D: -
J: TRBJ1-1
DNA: TGCAGTAGGATGACAGCGAACACTGAAGCTTTCTTT
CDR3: CSRMTANTEAFF

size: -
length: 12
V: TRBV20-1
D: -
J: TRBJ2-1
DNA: TGCAGTGCTAGAGCGGGAGAAGGTGAGCAGTTCTTC
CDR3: CSARAGEGEQFF